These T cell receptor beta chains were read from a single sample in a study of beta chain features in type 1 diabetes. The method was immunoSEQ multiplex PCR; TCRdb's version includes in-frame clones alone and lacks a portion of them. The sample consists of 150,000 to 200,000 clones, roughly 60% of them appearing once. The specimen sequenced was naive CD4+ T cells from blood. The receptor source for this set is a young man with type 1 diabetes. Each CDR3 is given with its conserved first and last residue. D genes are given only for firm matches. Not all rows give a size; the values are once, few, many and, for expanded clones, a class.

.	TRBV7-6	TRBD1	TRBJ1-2	CASSRDRGGYGYTF	TGTGCCAGCAGCCGTGACAGGGGAGGGTATGGCTACACCTTC
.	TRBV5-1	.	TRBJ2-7	CASSLWTAAYEQYF	TGCGCCAGCAGCTTATGGACCGCAGCCTACGAGCAGTACTTC
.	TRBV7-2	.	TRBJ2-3	CASSLGGGEDTQYF	TGTGCCAGCAGCTTAGGCGGCGGTGAGGATACGCAGTATTTT
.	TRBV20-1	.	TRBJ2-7	CSASRATEQYF	TGCAGTGCTAGCAGGGCCACTGAGCAGTACTTC
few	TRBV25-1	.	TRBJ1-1	CASSAYLMNTEAFF	TGTGCCAGCAGTGCCTACCTGATGAACACTGAAGCTTTCTTT
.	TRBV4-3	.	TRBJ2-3	CASSQDNRLTDTQYF	TGCGCCAGCAGCCAAGATAACCGATTAACAGATACGCAGTATTTT
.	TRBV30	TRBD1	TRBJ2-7	CAWSETGEKQYF	TGTGCCTGGAGCGAGACAGGGGAAAAGCAGTACTTC
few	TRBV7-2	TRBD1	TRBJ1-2	CASSYTDRDYGYTF	TGTGCCAGCAGCTATACCGACAGGGATTATGGCTACACCTTC
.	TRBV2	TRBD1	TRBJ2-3	CASSAGQGSTDTQYF	TGTGCCAGCAGTGCCGGACAGGGTAGCACAGATACGCAGTATTTT
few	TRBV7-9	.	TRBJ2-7	CASSTRATDEQYF	TGTGCCAGCAGCACCCGAGCGACTGACGAGCAGTACTTC
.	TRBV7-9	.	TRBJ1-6	CASSVGGSNSPLHF	TGTGCCAGCAGCGTTGGGGGGAGTAATTCACCCCTCCACTTT
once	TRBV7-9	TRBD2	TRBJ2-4	CASTSLALRGPKNIQYF	TGTGCCAGCACCTCACTAGCGCTTCGCGGTCCCAAAAACATTCAGTACTTC
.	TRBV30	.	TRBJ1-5	CAWSAGDQPQHF	TGTGCCTGGAGTGCCGGGGATCAGCCCCAGCATTTT
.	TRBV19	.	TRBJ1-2	CASTTGQSGYTF	TGTGCCAGTACTACCGGACAGAGCGGCTACACCTTC
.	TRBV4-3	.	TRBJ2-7	CASSQDLRASPSYEQYF	TGCGCCAGCAGCCAAGATCTAAGGGCTTCCCCTTCCTACGAGCAGTACTTC
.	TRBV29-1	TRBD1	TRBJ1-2	CSVETPTGQGYYGYTF	TGCAGCGTTGAAACCCCTACCGGACAGGGATACTATGGCTACACCTTC
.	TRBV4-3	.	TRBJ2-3	CASSQADTDTQYF	TGCGCCAGCAGCCAAGCCGACACAGATACGCAGTATTTT
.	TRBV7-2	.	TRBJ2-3	CASSLGSWDTQYF	TGTGCCAGCAGCTTAGGCTCATGGGATACGCAGTATTTT
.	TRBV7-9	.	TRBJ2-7	CASSLRTKPYEQYF	TGTGCCAGCAGCTTAAGGACTAAGCCCTACGAGCAGTACTTC
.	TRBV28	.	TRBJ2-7	CASNPGTGIYEQYF	TGTGCCAGCAACCCCGGCACAGGGATCTACGAGCAGTACTTC
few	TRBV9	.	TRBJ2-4	CASSVVGPGVAKNIQYF	TGTGCCAGCAGCGTAGTCGGGCCGGGGGTAGCCAAAAACATTCAGTACTTC
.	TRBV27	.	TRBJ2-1	CASSPNSNEQFF	TGTGCCAGCAGTCCAAACTCTAATGAGCAGTTCTTC
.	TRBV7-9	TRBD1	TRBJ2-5	CASSFKGQRETQYF	TGTGCCAGCAGCTTCAAGGGACAGCGAGAGACCCAGTACTTC
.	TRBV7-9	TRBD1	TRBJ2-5	CASSNRDRAETQYF	TGTGCCAGCAGCAACCGGGACAGGGCAGAGACCCAGTACTTC
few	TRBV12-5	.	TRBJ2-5	CASGHQPEYF	TGTGCTAGTGGTCATCAACCGGAGTACTTC
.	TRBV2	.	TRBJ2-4	CASRKWGKDIQYF	TGTGCCAGCAGGAAGTGGGGCAAGGACATTCAGTACTTC
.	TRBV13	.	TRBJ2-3	CASRTGTLPADTQYF	TGTGCCAGCAGAACCGGGACGCTCCCTGCAGATACGCAGTATTTT
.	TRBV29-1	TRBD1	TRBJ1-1	CSVARQGDTEAFF	TGCAGCGTTGCTCGACAGGGCGACACTGAAGCTTTCTTT
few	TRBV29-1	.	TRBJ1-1	CSAGGTEAFF	TGCAGCGCCGGAGGGACTGAAGCTTTCTTT
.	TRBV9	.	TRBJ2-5	CASSVGSGPETQYF	TGTGCCAGCAGCGTAGGTTCCGGGCCGGAGACCCAGTACTTC
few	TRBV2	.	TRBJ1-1	CASSESRQVKLTEAFF	TGTGCCAGCAGTGAATCGCGGCAGGTTAAACTAACTGAAGCTTTCTTT
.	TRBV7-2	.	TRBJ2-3	CASSLVAGASTDTQYF	TGTGCCAGCAGCTTAGTGGCAGGTGCGAGCACAGATACGCAGTATTTT